The clone carrying this T cell receptor (beta chain) is termed large (0.1 to 1%). Germline assignment: CDR1 SQVTM and CDR2 ANQGSEA. The trim removed 7 bases at V and 7 bases at J, leaving 7 bases unmatched. The CDR3 runs 14 residues. This specimen comes from a study of blood T cell repertoires in COVID-19. Study as a whole: Material from acute and convalescent COVID-19 was sourced from the United States, Italy and Spain. From T cells, B-cell-depleted T cells, or PBMCs came the material, which was cDNA or gDNA.

Using immunoSEQ multiplex PCR, the repertoire was profiled, and TCRdb retains in-frame clones only, with some absent. The table shows about 170,000 clones, with 88% occurring only once. The material sequenced was peripheral blood. The clonotype comes from a man aged 55 to 70 with acute or convalescent COVID-19. The V and J genes are TRBV29-1 and TRBJ2-1, with 13 bases fitting TRBD2. The CDR3 loop is CSAPTSGGNNEQFF. For the CDR3, the DNA is TGCAGCGCCCCGACTAGCGGGGGGAATAATGAGCAGTTCTTC.